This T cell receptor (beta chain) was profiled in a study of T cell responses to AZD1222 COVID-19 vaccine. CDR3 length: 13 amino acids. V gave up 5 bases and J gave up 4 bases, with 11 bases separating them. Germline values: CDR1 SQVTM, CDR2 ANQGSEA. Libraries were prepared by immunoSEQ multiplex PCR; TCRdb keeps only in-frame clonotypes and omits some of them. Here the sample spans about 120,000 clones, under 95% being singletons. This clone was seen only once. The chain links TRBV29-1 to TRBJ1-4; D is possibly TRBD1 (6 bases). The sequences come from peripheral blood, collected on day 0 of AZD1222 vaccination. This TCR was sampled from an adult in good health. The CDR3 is CSVMDSDNEKLFF. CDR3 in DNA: TGCAGCGTTATGGACAGCGATAATGAAAAACTGTTTTTT.